This TCR beta chain was recorded in a study of beta chain features in type 1 diabetes. Expressed TCRB transcripts were sequenced, since all the RNA that had been isolated was reverse transcribed. Here immunoSEQ multiplex PCR was the method, and the copy in TCRdb shows in-frame clones only, minus some. The top ten hold approximately 0.045% of the sample, which has roughly 500,000 clones, 9.5% to 12% seen once. Looked up from germline, CDR1 is SQVTM and CDR2 is ANQGSEA. The CDR3 has 16 amino acids. Between the trimmed V and J ends, which lost 5 bases and 1 base, there was a span of 18 bases. A few counts support this clone.

V usage is TRBV29-1 and J usage is TRBJ2-1; tentatively, D is TRBD1 (6 bases). This receptor was obtained from a woman aged 18-35 years in good health. Sequencing was done on a sample of naive CD4+ T cells from blood. The CDR3 sequence: CSVTTVGQPSYNEQFF. DNA for the CDR3: TGCAGCGTTACAACTGTCGGACAGCCTTCCTACAATGAGCAGTTCTTC.